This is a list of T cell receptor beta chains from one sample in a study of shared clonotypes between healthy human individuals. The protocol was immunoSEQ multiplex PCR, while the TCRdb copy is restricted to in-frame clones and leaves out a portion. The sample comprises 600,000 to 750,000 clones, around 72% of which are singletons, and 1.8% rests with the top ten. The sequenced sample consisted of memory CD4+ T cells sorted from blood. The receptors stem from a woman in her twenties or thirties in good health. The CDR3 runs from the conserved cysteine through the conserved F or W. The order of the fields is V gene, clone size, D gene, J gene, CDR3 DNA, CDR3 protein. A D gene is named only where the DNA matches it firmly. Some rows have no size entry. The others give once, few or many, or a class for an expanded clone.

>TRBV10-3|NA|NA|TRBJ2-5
TGTGCCATCAGCGGGTCTAAAGAGACCCAGTACTTC
CAISGSKETQYF
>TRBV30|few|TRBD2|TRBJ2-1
TGTGCCTGGAGTGGGACTAGCGGCCCTTTGGGTGAGCAGTTCTTC
CAWSGTSGPLGEQFF
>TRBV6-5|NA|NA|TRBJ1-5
TGTGCCAGCAGCCGGACAGAATTCAATCAGCCCCAGCATTTT
CASSRTEFNQPQHF
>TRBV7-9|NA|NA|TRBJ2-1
TGTGCCAGCACCCGATACAATGAGCAGTTCTTC
CASTRYNEQFF
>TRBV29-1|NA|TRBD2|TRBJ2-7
TGCGCCGGAGGGCGGGAGCCCGGCTACGAGCAGTACTTC
CAGGREPGYEQYF
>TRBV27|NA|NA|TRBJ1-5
TGTGCCAGCAGTTTAAGGCCGCCACAGGGTCAAGGGAATCAGCCCCAGCATTTT
CASSLRPPQGQGNQPQHF
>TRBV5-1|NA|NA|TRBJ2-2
TGCGCCAGCAGCTTGGTACTCTCGGGGCCCGGGGAGCTGTTTTTT
CASSLVLSGPGELFF
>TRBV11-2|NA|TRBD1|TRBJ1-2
TGTGCCAGCAGCCCAAACCGGGACAGGGTGACACGAGGCTACACCTTC
CASSPNRDRVTRGYTF
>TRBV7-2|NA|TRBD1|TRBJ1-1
TGTGCCAGCAGCGCCAGGGGGCCAACGAACACTGAAGCTTTCTTT
CASSARGPTNTEAFF
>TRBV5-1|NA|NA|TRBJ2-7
TGCGCCAGCAGCTTTAGAGGGGGAGCCTACGAGCAGTACTTC
CASSFRGGAYEQYF
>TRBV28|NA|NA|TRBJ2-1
TGTGCCAGCAGACTCCAGGGGAATGAGCAGTTCTTC
CASRLQGNEQFF
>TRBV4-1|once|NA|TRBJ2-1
TGCGCCAGCAGTCACCTCTCGGGACCAAACAATGAGCAGTTCTTC
CASSHLSGPNNEQFF
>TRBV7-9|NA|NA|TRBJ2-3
TGTGCCAGCTCCCCCAAGGGGACAACCCGCACAGATACGCAGTATTTT
CASSPKGTTRTDTQYF
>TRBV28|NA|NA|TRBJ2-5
TGTGCCAGCAGTGTGCCGCCGGTGGCGGAGACCCAGTACTTC
CASSVPPVAETQYF
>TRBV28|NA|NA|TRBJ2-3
TGTGCCAGCAGTTTAGGTGACCCTAGCACAGATACGCAGTATTTT
CASSLGDPSTDTQYF
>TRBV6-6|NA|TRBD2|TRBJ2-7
TGTGCCAGCAGTCCTGAAGCGGGAGGCAGCTACGAGCAGTACTTC
CASSPEAGGSYEQYF
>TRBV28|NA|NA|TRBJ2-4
TGTGCCAGCAGTTTATCCCTAGCCAAAAACATTCAGTACTTC
CASSLSLAKNIQYF
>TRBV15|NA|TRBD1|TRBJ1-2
TGTGCCACCAGCAGCGCCCTGGGACAGCTCTATGGCTACACCTTC
CATSSALGQLYGYTF
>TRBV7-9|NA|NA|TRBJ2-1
TGTGCCAGCAGCTTAGGGGCGCAGCTAACTAACAATGAGCAGTTCTTC
CASSLGAQLTNNEQFF
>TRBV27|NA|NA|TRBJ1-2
TGTGCCAGCCGGACAGACACCGGAGGGGGCTATGGCTACACCTTC
CASRTDTGGGYGYTF
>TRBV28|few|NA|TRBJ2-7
TGTGCCAGCCTCCAGGGTGGAACCTACGAGCAGTACTTC
CASLQGGTYEQYF
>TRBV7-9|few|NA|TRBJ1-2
TGTGCCAGCACCTTGGATGAAAAAGGCTACACCTTC
CASTLDEKGYTF
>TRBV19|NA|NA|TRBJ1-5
TGTGCCAGTAGATCGACAGGAGGGAATCAGCCCCAGCATTTT
CASRSTGGNQPQHF
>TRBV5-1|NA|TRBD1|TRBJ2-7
TGCGCCAGCAGCTTGGTACAGGGGTCCCACGAGCAGTACTTC
CASSLVQGSHEQYF
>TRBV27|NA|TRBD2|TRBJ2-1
TGTGCCAGCAGGGGGGGACTAGCGGGAGTTCTGTACAATGAGCAGTTCTTC
CASRGGLAGVLYNEQFF
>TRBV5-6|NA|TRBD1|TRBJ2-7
TGTGCCAGCAGCATCCGGGACAGGGGGCCCGAGCAGTACTTC
CASSIRDRGPEQYF
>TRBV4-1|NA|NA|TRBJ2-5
TGCGCCAGCAGCCAAGATCCGGGGGCAGGTGAGACCCAGTACTTC
CASSQDPGAGETQYF
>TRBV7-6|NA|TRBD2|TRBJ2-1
TGTGCCAGCAGCCAACGGGGGGGACTAGCGGGCAACAATGAGCAGTTCTTC
CASSQRGGLAGNNEQFF
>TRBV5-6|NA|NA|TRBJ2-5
TGTGCCAGCAGCTCGGACAGTCTACAAGAGACCCAGTACTTC
CASSSDSLQETQYF
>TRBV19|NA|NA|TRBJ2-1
TGTGCCAGTACCCATAGGGCGGGTCAGGTCTACAATGAGCAGTTCTTC
CASTHRAGQVYNEQFF